These T cell receptor beta chains were read from a single sample in a study of PD-L1 blockade in urothelial cancer. Generated by immunoSEQ multiplex PCR, the TCRdb table keeps only in-frame clones and is missing some. The sample has some 42,000 clones; 70% to 85% are singletons. Here the sequenced sample was PBMCs, taken around atezolizumab (anti-PD-L1) treatment. These receptors came from a man aged 65 to 85 with urothelial cancer. The CDR3 runs from the conserved cysteine through the conserved F or W. A D gene is named only where the DNA matches it firmly. Not every row has a clone size; where given, it reads once, few, many or a size class.

j_gene: TRBJ2-3
v_gene: TRBV13
abundance: -
d_gene: TRBD2
CDR3aa: CASSLELAGGTDTQYF
CDR3nt: TGTGCCAGCAGCTTAGAACTAGCGGGAGGCACAGATACGCAGTATTTT

j_gene: TRBJ2-3
v_gene: TRBV7-3
abundance: -
d_gene: TRBD2
CDR3aa: CASGSGRADTQYF
CDR3nt: TGTGCCAGCGGTAGCGGGAGGGCAGATACGCAGTATTTT

j_gene: TRBJ1-1
v_gene: TRBV7-9
abundance: -
d_gene: -
CDR3aa: CASSLPQGINTEAFF
CDR3nt: TGTGCCAGCAGCTTACCCCAGGGTATTAACACTGAAGCTTTCTTT

j_gene: TRBJ1-4
v_gene: TRBV2
abundance: -
d_gene: -
CDR3aa: CASTKLTTNEKLFF
CDR3nt: TGTGCCAGCACCAAACTGACAACTAATGAAAAACTGTTTTTT

j_gene: TRBJ1-4
v_gene: TRBV2
abundance: -
d_gene: -
CDR3aa: CASSNGGFFREKLFF
CDR3nt: TGTGCCAGCAGTAATGGGGGGTTTTTCCGCGAAAAACTGTTTTTT

j_gene: TRBJ2-2
v_gene: TRBV15
abundance: -
d_gene: TRBD2
CDR3aa: CATSRDTLGGFGGRVTGELFF
CDR3nt: TGTGCCACCAGCAGAGATACCCTGGGGGGGTTTGGCGGGAGGGTCACCGGGGAGCTGTTTTTT

j_gene: TRBJ2-2
v_gene: TRBV5-4
abundance: -
d_gene: -
CDR3aa: CASSLDRAGELFF
CDR3nt: TGTGCCAGCAGCTTGGACAGGGCCGGGGAGCTGTTTTTT

j_gene: TRBJ2-7
v_gene: TRBV6-5
abundance: once
d_gene: TRBD2
CDR3aa: CASSPSGSFDEQYF
CDR3nt: TGTGCCAGCAGTCCGAGCGGGAGCTTCGACGAGCAGTACTTC

j_gene: TRBJ1-5
v_gene: TRBV16
abundance: -
d_gene: TRBD1
CDR3aa: CASSQFPQGKHF
CDR3nt: TGTGCCAGCAGCCAATTCCCACAGGGGAAGCATTTT

j_gene: TRBJ1-2
v_gene: TRBV28
abundance: -
d_gene: -
CDR3aa: CASSLQTGSKGGGYTF
CDR3nt: TGTGCCAGCAGCCTACAAACAGGGAGTAAGGGCGGTGGCTACACCTTC

j_gene: TRBJ2-2
v_gene: TRBV4-3
abundance: -
d_gene: TRBD1
CDR3aa: CASSQDGTGGPTGELFF
CDR3nt: TGCGCCAGCAGCCAAGATGGGACAGGGGGTCCTACCGGGGAGCTGTTTTTT

j_gene: TRBJ2-4
v_gene: TRBV2
abundance: -
d_gene: TRBD1
CDR3aa: CATRTGVAKNIQYF
CDR3nt: TGTGCCACCCGGACAGGGGTAGCCAAAAACATTCAGTACTTC

j_gene: TRBJ1-4
v_gene: TRBV2
abundance: -
d_gene: -
CDR3aa: CASSVRAETNEKLFF
CDR3nt: TGTGCCAGCAGTGTGCGGGCGGAAACTAATGAAAAACTGTTTTTT

j_gene: TRBJ1-5
v_gene: TRBV27
abundance: -
d_gene: -
CDR3aa: CASSLGGREQPQHF
CDR3nt: TGTGCCAGCAGTTTGGGCGGTCGGGAACAGCCCCAGCATTTT

j_gene: TRBJ2-2
v_gene: TRBV5-4
abundance: -
d_gene: -
CDR3aa: CASSLMLAWNTGELFF
CDR3nt: TGTGCCAGCAGCTTGATGTTAGCCTGGAACACCGGGGAGCTGTTTTTT

j_gene: TRBJ2-1
v_gene: TRBV7-2
abundance: -
d_gene: TRBD2
CDR3aa: CASSLIAGGLYNEQFF
CDR3nt: TGTGCCAGCAGCCTTATAGCGGGAGGGCTATACAATGAGCAGTTCTTC

j_gene: TRBJ1-5
v_gene: TRBV18
abundance: -
d_gene: -
CDR3aa: CASSPDGISNQPQHF
CDR3nt: TGTGCCAGCTCACCCGACGGGATAAGCAATCAGCCCCAGCATTTT

j_gene: TRBJ1-2
v_gene: TRBV4-1
abundance: -
d_gene: -
CDR3aa: CASSRGDDYGYTF
CDR3nt: TGCGCCAGCAGCCGGGGGGATGACTATGGCTACACCTTC

j_gene: TRBJ1-1
v_gene: TRBV19
abundance: -
d_gene: -
CDR3aa: CASSVSVNTEAFF
CDR3nt: TGTGCCAGTAGTGTTTCGGTGAACACTGAAGCTTTCTTT

j_gene: TRBJ2-2
v_gene: TRBV7-8
abundance: -
d_gene: TRBD1
CDR3aa: CASSLGQGLNTGELFF
CDR3nt: TGTGCCAGCAGCTTAGGACAGGGATTGAACACCGGGGAGCTGTTTTTT

j_gene: TRBJ2-5
v_gene: TRBV29-1
abundance: -
d_gene: -
CDR3aa: CSVAQGGLLETQYF
CDR3nt: TGCAGCGTTGCCCAGGGGGGCCTGCTGGAGACCCAGTACTTC

j_gene: TRBJ1-3
v_gene: TRBV29-1
abundance: -
d_gene: -
CDR3aa: CSVGEGEINTIYF
CDR3nt: TGCAGCGTTGGGGAGGGGGAGATAAACACCATATATTTT

j_gene: TRBJ2-1
v_gene: TRBV5-1
abundance: -
d_gene: -
CDR3aa: CASSLGGGTYNEQFF
CDR3nt: TGCGCCAGCAGCTTGGGGGGCGGGACCTACAATGAGCAGTTCTTC

j_gene: TRBJ1-5
v_gene: TRBV28
abundance: -
d_gene: -
CDR3aa: CASSLRTGWRQPQHF
CDR3nt: TGTGCCAGCAGTTTAAGAACAGGGTGGCGTCAGCCCCAGCATTTT

j_gene: TRBJ1-1
v_gene: TRBV4-3
abundance: -
d_gene: TRBD1
CDR3aa: CASSQGRRQGNTEAFF
CDR3nt: TGCGCCAGCAGCCAAGGTCGGAGACAGGGGAACACTGAAGCTTTCTTT

j_gene: TRBJ2-7
v_gene: TRBV5-1
abundance: -
d_gene: -
CDR3aa: CASSFTPRGTDSYEQYF
CDR3nt: TGCGCCAGCAGCTTTACTCCTCGGGGGACAGACTCCTACGAGCAGTACTTC

j_gene: TRBJ2-1
v_gene: TRBV4-1
abundance: -
d_gene: TRBD2
CDR3aa: CASSQEVSGAYNEQFF
CDR3nt: TGCGCCAGCAGCCAAGAAGTAAGCGGGGCCTACAATGAGCAGTTCTTC